This T cell receptor beta chain stems from a study of shared clonotypes between healthy human individuals. With respect to this clone: The antigen is unknown.

Study-level points and caveats: Among donors, clonotype sharing was expected to be affected by sequencing depth.

This was a deep-level run. The data were produced by immunoSEQ multiplex PCR, yet TCRdb's version contains in-frame clones alone and is incomplete. The sample has some 510,000 clones, 79% seen once. Those who donated were healthy HIV-negative adults, with no recent acute infections or vaccinations reported. The CDR3 extends over 17 amino acids. Sequenced sample: PBMCs. This TCR was recovered from a woman in her 40s in good health. Some clones in this sample may be carry-over from other donors' samples. The chain joins TRBV21-1 to TRBJ2-1. TRBV21-1 is labeled a pseudogene. The CDR3 bases are TGTGCCAGCAGCAAAGAGTCCGACGGTGTCTCCTACAATGAGCAGTTCTTC. Protein: CASSKESDGVSYNEQFF.